One TCR beta chain is described in this entry. Its antigen is not identified. The ends lost 0 bases at V and 0 bases at J; junction bases unmatched: 9. This CDR3 contains 18 residues. Germline lookup yields CDR1 SGHRS and CDR2 YFSETQ. Each sample had two DNA replicates, about 0.52 ug blood or approximately 1.5 ug tissue. Profiling relied on immunoSEQ multiplex PCR, and the TCRdb table lists in-frame clones only, not all of them. This sample carries roughly 25,000 clones, 60% to 70% of them seen once, and the ten largest clones take more than 9%. The record originates from a study of early stage breast cancer tumors. Study results and caveats: Tumors had roughly 2.6-fold higher T cell density than normal breast. Tumor and normal breast were distinguished via blood comparison in 14 of 16 patients. Enriched TCRB sequences shared across patients were mostly commonly generated sequences.

This receptor was taken from a person aged 55 to 75 with breast cancer. This chain links TRBV5-1 with TRBJ2-7; 10 bases line up with TRBD1. The specimen was breast tumor tissue. In DNA form, the CDR3 reads TGCGCCAGCAGCTTGGATGTCCCGACAGGGGGCCTCTCCTACGAGCAGTACTTC. Translated, it gives CASSLDVPTGGLSYEQYF.